This passage covers 15 T cell receptor beta chains from one sample sequenced in a study of shared T cell receptors in the human thymus (dated by TCRdb to about 2021). Library prep was done by the immunoSEQ multiplex PCR assay. Imported from immuneACCESS, the table was reduced by TCRdb to in-frame sequences with V and J called. These copies leave out some clones; in studies compared against another copy, an unresolved V gene accounts for under half, and the cause of the remainder is not known. The sample includes about 710,000 clones, with around 87% observed a single time. Of the sample, 0.0094% is held by the ten largest clones. In addition, the sample was reused for a study of human thymus T cells.

Sequenced input: thymocytes. Source of these receptors: a boy younger than two with a congenital heart defect. Donor details come from another sample of the same person, matched by shared clones.

V is TRBV14 and J is TRBJ2-5, with a weak D call TRBD2 (7 bases). The CDR3 is 17 amino acids. Trimming stripped 0 bases from V and 1 base from J, with 15 bases between. The germline V gene has CDR1 SGHDN and CDR2 FVKESK. In nucleotides, the CDR3 is TGTGCCAGCAGCCAAGATCTGGGGGGGGCGCCCCAAGAGACCCAGTACTTC. Amino acids: CASSQDLGGAPQETQYF.

This chain uses TRBV7-2 with TRBJ1-1; no firm D call. The CDR3 loop spans 15 amino acids. Germline CDR1 SGHTA, CDR2 FQGNSA. The germline V and J ends were trimmed by 3 bases and 1 base, with 12 bases remaining between them. The DNA of the CDR3 is TGTGCCAGCAGCTTCGTTTTGAGTCCGAACACTGAAGCTTTCTTT. Encoded protein: CASSFVLSPNTEAFF.

V and J are TRBV7-6 and TRBJ1-1; D is possibly TRBD1 (6 bases). This CDR3 has 17 residues. V was pared by 1 base and J by 0 bases, with 15 bases between. Germline values: CDR1 SGHVS, CDR2 FNYEAQ. CDR3 sequence (DNA): TGTGCCAGCAGCTTAGAGGCTCAAGGACAGTTGAACACTGAAGCTTTCTTT. Translation: CASSLEAQGQLNTEAFF.

The genes are TRBV7-9 and TRBJ2-2; 12 nucleotides match TRBD1. J lost 5 bases, V lost 5 bases, and 6 bases had no gene match. CDR1 SEHNR and CDR2 FQNEAQ come from the germline V gene (reference sequence). This CDR3 spans 16 amino acids. The CDR3 region is CASSERDRGRTGELFF. CDR3 in DNA: TGTGCCAGCAGCGAGAGGGACAGGGGGCGGACCGGGGAGCTGTTTTTT.

The chain couples TRBV9 to TRBJ2-1; D is possibly TRBD2 (6 bases). CDR1 is SGDLS and CDR2 is YYNGEE in the germline V gene. The length of the CDR3 is 13 residues. Trimming removed 3 bases from V and 12 bases from J, with 16 bases in between. The CDR3 spells CASSASGRGRQFF. In DNA, the CDR3 is TGTGCCAGCAGCGCATCCGGGAGAGGGAGGCAGTTCTTC.

This clone was observed once. The chain is built from TRBV5-1 and TRBJ2-2; possible D gene TRBD2, 6 bases. Trimming stripped 4 bases from V and 4 bases from J, with 11 bases between. Looked up from germline, CDR1 is SGHRS and CDR2 is YFSETQ. This CDR3 is built from 14 residues. CDR3 protein: CASSATGGTGELFF. CDR3 sequence (DNA): TGCGCCAGCAGCGCCACCGGGGGCACCGGGGAGCTGTTTTTT.

This chain connects TRBV4-3 to TRBJ1-3, with a tentative D call TRBD1 (5 bases). Trimming pared 0 bases from V and 4 bases from J, leaving 19 bases between. The V gene's germline CDR1 is LGHNA and CDR2 YSLEER. The CDR3 loop spans 18 amino acids. The CDR3 DNA follows: TGCGCCAGCAGCCAAGATCATGTTCCGGGGGAGGAAGGAAACACCATATATTTT. This gives the protein CASSQDHVPGEEGNTIYF.

The chain couples TRBV4-3 to TRBJ2-5; 9 bases align to TRBD2. CDR1 is LGHNA, CDR2 YSLEER, per germline. V gave up 0 bases and J gave up 0 bases; unmatched junction bases: 8. This CDR3 is 18 amino acids long. The CDR3 loop reads CASSQDVASGAYQETQYF. CDR3 DNA: TGCGCCAGCAGCCAAGATGTCGCTAGCGGGGCGTACCAAGAGACCCAGTACTTC.

The rearrangement links TRBV4-2 to TRBJ1-4, with unresolved D. The germline V and J ends were trimmed by 0 bases and 7 bases, with 6 bases remaining between them. CDR1 is LGHNA, CDR2 YNFKEQ, per germline. The CDR3 contains 13 residues. CDR3 amino acids: CASSQDRPEKLFF. The CDR3 region has the DNA TGTGCCAGCAGCCAAGACAGGCCTGAAAAACTGTTTTTT.

The chain is built from TRBV5-1 and TRBJ1-2; D gene uncertain. V gave up 5 bases and J gave up 5 bases, with 7 bases separating them. Looked up from germline, CDR1 is SGHRS and CDR2 is YFSETQ. CDR3 length equals 11 residues. The CDR3, as DNA: TGCGCCAGCAGTGGCAGTTATGGCTACACCTTC. It yields the protein CASSGSYGYTF. Filled out from reference TRBV5-1 and TRBJ1-2, the complete variable domain reads KAGVTQTPRYLIKTRGQQVTLSCSPISGHRSVSWYQQTPGQGLQFLFEYFSETQRNKGNFPGRFSGRQFSNSRSEMNVSTLELGDSALYLCASSGSYGYTFGSGTRLTVV.

The chain links TRBV2 to TRBJ1-1, with D unclear. The CDR3 has 17 residues. V lost 7 bases and J 2 bases, leaving 23 bases between the germline ends. CDR1 is SNHLY, CDR2 FYNNEI, per germline. The CDR3: CASTPIRNVGRNTEAFF. In DNA form, the CDR3 reads TGTGCCAGCACCCCCATAAGGAACGTTGGGAGAAACACTGAAGCTTTCTTT. Full variable domain (outside the CDR3, taken from reference TRBV2 and TRBJ1-1): EPEVTQTPSHQVTQMGQEVILRCVPISNHLYFYWYRQILGQKVEFLVSFYNNEISEKSEIFDDQFSVERPDGSNFTLKIRSTKLEDSAMYFCASTPIRNVGRNTEAFFGQGTRLTVV.

The chain is built from TRBV5-4 and TRBJ2-7; the D gene is possibly TRBD2 (7 bases). Germline CDR1 and CDR2: SGHNT and YYREEE (reference sequence). CDR3 size: 15 residues. The V and J ends lost 4 bases and 2 bases respectively, with 16 bases between them. CDR3 bases: TGTGCCAGCAGCGTTGGGGGGGCGGGACCCTACGAGCAGTACTTC. Its protein is CASSVGGAGPYEQYF.

The gene calls are TRBV5-5 and TRBJ2-7; 7 bases map to TRBD2. This CDR3 spans 15 amino acids. The V gene's germline CDR1 is SGHKS and CDR2 YYEKEE (reference sequence). The trim removed 5 bases at V and 2 bases at J, leaving 10 bases unmatched. The CDR3 sequence is CASRSFLAGPYEQYF. CDR3 nucleotide sequence: TGTGCCAGCAGGTCCTTTTTAGCGGGCCCCTACGAGCAGTACTTC. The entire variable domain, with the rest obtained from reference TRBV5-5 and TRBJ2-7, is as follows: DAGVTQSPTHLIKTRGQQVTLRCSPISGHKSVSWYQQVLGQGPQFIFQYYEKEERGRGNFPDRFSARQFPNYSSELNVNALLLGDSALYLCASRSFLAGPYEQYFGPGTRLTVT.

This clone was seen a few times. This chain connects TRBV30 to TRBJ1-1; 7 nucleotides agree with TRBD1. The V segment lost 5 bases and the J segment 1 base; nucleotides outside the gene matches: 13. The CDR3 is 16 residues long. Per germline, CDR1 GTSNPN and CDR2 SVGIG (reference sequence). For the CDR3, the DNA is TGTGCCTGGGGAAATGGCAGGGGGGTGGAGAACACTGAAGCTTTCTTT. This sequence encodes CAWGNGRGVENTEAFF.

This clone was seen a handful of times. The rearrangement uses TRBV4-3 and TRBJ2-7; 7 nucleotides match TRBD2. There are 16 residues in the CDR3. Germline CDR1 reads LGHNA; CDR2 reads YSLEER. Unmatched junction bases numbered 11, after V lost 0 bases and J lost 6 bases. The CDR3 DNA sequence: TGCGCCAGCAGCCAAGAATGGGACCCCGGGGAGGGCGAGCAGTACTTC. This sequence encodes CASSQEWDPGEGEQYF.